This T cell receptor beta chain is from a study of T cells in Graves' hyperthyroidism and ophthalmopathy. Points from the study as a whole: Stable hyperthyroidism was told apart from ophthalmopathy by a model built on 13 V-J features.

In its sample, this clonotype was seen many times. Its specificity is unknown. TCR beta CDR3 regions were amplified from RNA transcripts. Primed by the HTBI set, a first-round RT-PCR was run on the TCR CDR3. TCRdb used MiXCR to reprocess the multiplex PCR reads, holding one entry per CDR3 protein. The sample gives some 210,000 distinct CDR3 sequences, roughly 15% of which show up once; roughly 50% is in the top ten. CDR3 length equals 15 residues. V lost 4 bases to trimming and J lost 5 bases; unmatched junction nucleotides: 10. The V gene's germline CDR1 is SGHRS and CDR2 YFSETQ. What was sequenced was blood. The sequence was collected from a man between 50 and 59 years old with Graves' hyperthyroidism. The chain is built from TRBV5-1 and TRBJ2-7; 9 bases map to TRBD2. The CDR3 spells CASSPGGSGSHEQYF. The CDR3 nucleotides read TGCGCCAGCAGCCCCGGGGGTAGCGGGAGCCACGAGCAGTACTTC.